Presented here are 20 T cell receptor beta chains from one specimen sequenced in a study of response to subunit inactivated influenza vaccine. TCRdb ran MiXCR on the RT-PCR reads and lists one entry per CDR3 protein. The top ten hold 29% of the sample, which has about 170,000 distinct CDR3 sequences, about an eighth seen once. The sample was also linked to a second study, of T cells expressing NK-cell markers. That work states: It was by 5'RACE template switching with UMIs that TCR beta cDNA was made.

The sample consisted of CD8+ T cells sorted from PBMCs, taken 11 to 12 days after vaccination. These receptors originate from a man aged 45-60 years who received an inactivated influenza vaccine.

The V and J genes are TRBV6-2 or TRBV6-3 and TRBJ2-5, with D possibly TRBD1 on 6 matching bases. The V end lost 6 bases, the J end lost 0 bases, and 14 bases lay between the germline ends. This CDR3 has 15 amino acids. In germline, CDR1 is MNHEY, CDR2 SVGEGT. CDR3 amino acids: CASSARGAYQETQYF. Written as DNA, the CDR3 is TGTGCCAGCAGCGCCAGGGGAGCATACCAAGAGACCCAGTACTTC.

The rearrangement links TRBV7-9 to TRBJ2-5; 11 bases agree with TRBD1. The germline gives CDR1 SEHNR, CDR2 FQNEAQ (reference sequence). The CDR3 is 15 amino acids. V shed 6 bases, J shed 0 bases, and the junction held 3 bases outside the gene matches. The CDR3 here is CASSRDRGYQETQYF. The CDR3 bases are TGTGCCAGCAGTAGGGACAGGGGGTACCAAGAGACCCAGTACTTC.

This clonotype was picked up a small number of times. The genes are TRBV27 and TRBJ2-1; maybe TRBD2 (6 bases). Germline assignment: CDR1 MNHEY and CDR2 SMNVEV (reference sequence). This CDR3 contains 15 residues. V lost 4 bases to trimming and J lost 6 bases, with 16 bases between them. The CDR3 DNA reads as TGTGCCAGCAGTTCTGGGACTCGTCGAGGCAATGAGCAGTTCTTC. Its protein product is CASSSGTRRGNEQFF.

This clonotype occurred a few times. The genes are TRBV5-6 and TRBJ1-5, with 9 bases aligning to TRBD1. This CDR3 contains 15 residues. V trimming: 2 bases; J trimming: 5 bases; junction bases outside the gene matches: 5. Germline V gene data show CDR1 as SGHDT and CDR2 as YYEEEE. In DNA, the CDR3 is TGTGCCAGCAGCTTCGGACAGGGGCGCCATCAGCCCCAGCATTTT. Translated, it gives CASSFGQGRHQPQHF.

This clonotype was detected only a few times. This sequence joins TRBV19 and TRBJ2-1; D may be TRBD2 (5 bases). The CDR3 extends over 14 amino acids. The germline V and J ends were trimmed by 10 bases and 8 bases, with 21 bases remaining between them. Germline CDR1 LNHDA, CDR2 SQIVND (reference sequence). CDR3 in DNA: TGTGCCACCAAACGGGAAGGGTTTTTCTATGAGCAGTTCTTC. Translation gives CATKREGFFYEQFF.

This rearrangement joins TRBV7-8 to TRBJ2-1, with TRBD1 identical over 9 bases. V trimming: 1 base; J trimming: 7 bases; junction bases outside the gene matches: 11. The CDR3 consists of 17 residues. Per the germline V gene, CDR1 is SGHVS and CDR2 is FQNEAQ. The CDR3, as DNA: TGTGCCAGCAGCTTAGAGGATGTGTACAGGGGGCTAAATGAGCAGTTCTTC. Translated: CASSLEDVYRGLNEQFF.

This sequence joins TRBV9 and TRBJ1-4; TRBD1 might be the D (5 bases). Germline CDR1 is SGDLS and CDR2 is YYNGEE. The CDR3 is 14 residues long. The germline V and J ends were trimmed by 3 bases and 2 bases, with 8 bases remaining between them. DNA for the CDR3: TGTGCCAGCAGCGAGGACACCACTAATGAAAAACTGTTTTTT. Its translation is CASSEDTTNEKLFF.

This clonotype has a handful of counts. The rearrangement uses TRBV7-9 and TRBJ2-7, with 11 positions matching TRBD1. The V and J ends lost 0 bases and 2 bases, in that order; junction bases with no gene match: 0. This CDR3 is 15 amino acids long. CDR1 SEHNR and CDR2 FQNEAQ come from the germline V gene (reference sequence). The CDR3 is CASSLAGQGAYEQYF. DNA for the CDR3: TGTGCCAGCAGCTTAGCGGGACAGGGGGCCTACGAGCAGTACTTC.

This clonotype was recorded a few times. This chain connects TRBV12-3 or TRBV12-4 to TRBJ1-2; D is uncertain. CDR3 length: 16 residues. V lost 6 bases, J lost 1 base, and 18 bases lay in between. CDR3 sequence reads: CASSFISVVDNYGYTF. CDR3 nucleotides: TGTGCCAGCAGCTTTATATCCGTTGTCGATAACTATGGCTACACCTTC.

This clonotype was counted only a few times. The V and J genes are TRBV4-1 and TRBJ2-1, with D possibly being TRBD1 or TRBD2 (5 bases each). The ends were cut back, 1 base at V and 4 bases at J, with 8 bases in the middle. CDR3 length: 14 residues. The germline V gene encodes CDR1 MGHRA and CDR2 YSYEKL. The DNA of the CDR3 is TGCGCCAGCAGCCAAGGGGACGGTTACAATGAGCAGTTCTTC. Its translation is CASSQGDGYNEQFF.

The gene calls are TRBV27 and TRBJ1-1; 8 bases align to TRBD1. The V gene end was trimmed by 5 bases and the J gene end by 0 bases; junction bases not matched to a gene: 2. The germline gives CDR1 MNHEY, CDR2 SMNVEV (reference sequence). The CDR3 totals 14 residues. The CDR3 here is CASSQGQVNTEAFF. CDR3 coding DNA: TGTGCCAGCAGTCAGGGACAGGTGAACACTGAAGCTTTCTTT.

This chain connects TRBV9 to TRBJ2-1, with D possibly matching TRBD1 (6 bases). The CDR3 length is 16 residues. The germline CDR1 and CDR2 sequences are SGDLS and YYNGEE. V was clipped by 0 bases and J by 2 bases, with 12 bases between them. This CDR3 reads CASSVEGGAAYNEQFF. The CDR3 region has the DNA TGTGCCAGCAGCGTAGAAGGGGGAGCGGCCTACAATGAGCAGTTCTTC.

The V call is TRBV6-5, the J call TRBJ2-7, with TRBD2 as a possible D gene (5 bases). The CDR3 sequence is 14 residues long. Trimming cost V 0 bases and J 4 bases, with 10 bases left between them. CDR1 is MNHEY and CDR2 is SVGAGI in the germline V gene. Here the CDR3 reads CASSYSVTGYEQYF. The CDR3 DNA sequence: TGTGCCAGCAGTTACTCGGTGACGGGATACGAGCAGTACTTC.

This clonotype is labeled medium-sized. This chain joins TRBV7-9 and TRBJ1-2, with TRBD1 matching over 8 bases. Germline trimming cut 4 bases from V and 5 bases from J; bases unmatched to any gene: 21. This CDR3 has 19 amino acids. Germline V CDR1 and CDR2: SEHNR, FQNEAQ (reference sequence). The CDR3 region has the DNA TGTGCCAGCAGCTCCAGCAACCCCCGCACCGGGACAGGAACTTATGGCTACACCTTC. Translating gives CASSSSNPRTGTGTYGYTF.

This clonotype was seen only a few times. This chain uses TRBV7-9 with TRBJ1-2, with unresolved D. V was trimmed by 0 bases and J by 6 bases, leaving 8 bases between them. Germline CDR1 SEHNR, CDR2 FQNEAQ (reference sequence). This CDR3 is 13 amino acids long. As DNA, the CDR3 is TGTGCCAGCAGCTTAGCGCGGCGGGATGGCTACACCTTC. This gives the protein CASSLARRDGYTF.

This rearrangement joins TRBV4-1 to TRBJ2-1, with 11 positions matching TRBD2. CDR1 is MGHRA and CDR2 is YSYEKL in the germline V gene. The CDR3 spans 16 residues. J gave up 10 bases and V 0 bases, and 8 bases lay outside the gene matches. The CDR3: CASSQDVTSGGVEQFF. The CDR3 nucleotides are TGCGCCAGCAGCCAAGATGTAACTAGCGGGGGAGTAGAGCAGTTCTTC.

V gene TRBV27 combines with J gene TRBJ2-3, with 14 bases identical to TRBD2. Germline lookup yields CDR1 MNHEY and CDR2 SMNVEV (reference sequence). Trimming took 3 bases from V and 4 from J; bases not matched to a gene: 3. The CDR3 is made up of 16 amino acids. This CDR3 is CASSFGTSGSADTQYF. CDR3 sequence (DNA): TGTGCCAGCAGTTTCGGGACTAGCGGGAGTGCAGATACGCAGTATTTT.

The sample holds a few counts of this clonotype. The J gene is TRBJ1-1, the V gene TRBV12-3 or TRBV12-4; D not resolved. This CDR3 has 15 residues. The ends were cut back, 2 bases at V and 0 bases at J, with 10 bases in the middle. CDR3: CASSLRVGMNTEAFF. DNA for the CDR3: TGTGCCAGCAGTTTAAGGGTTGGCATGAACACTGAAGCTTTCTTT.

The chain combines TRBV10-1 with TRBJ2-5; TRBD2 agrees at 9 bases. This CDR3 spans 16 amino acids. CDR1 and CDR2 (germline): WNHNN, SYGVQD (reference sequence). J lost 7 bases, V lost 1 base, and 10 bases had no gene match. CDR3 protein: CASSEFRLAESGTQYF. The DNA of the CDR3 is TGCGCCAGCAGTGAGTTTCGACTAGCGGAATCAGGGACCCAGTACTTC.

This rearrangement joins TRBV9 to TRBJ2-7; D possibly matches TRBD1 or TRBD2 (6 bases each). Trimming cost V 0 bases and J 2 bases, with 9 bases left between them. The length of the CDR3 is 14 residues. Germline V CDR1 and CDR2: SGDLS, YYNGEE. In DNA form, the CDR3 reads TGTGCCAGCAGCGTAGGAAGGGGGGCCTACGAGCAGTACTTC. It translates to CASSVGRGAYEQYF.